Following are 9 T cell receptor beta chains from one sample sequenced in a study of memory CD4+ T cells and cytomegalovirus serostatus. Single viable CD3+CD4+CD8-CD45RO+ cells were sorted as the memory CD4+ T cells. Profiled with immunoSEQ multiplex PCR; TCRdb holds only in-frame clones, not every one. In the table there are more than 50,000 clones, about 73% of which are singletons. Sequencing was done on a sample of memory CD4+ T cells from blood. These receptors all stem from an adult in good health and CMV-seronegative.

This clone was detected only once. The rearrangement joins TRBV2 to TRBJ2-3, with D unresolved. The CDR3 is 16 amino acids. Trimming pared 1 base from V and 3 bases from J, leaving 14 bases between. CDR1 and CDR2 from the germline V gene are SNHLY and FYNNEI. As DNA, the CDR3 is TGTGCCAGCAGTGAAGAGGCTACCAACCCGACAGATACGCAGTATTTT. As protein: CASSEEATNPTDTQYF.

V gene TRBV5-8 combines with J gene TRBJ2-3, with 10 positions matching TRBD1. There are 16 residues in the CDR3. V shed 4 bases and J 0 bases; nucleotides not matched to a gene: 5. Germline assignment: CDR1 SGHTS and CDR2 YDEGEE. The CDR3 loop is CASSQGTGVSTDTQYF. The CDR3 DNA follows: TGTGCCAGCAGCCAGGGGACAGGGGTTAGCACAGATACGCAGTATTTT.

The rearrangement uses TRBV6-1 and TRBJ1-5; D gene uncertain. The germline CDR1 and CDR2 sequences are MNHNS and SASEGT. The CDR3 is 13 residues long. The V end was cut by 8 bases, the J end by 0 bases, with 8 bases between. The CDR3 loop reads CASLSYSNQPQHF. In nucleotides, the CDR3 is TGTGCCAGCCTAAGTTATAGCAATCAGCCCCAGCATTTT.

DNA for the CDR3: TGTGCCATCAGTGTGACATCCCCTAACACTGAAGCTTTCTTT. As protein: CAISVTSPNTEAFF. The V call is TRBV10-3, the J call TRBJ1-1; D is unresolved. The CDR3 covers 14 residues. Germline V lookup: CDR1 ENHRY, CDR2 SYGVKD. The V and J ends lost 4 bases and 2 bases respectively, with 11 bases between them.

The chain employs TRBV27 and TRBJ1-2, with D possibly TRBD1 on 5 matching bases. Trimming shortened V by 8 bases and J by 7 bases, and 17 bases separated the two germline ends. The CDR3 sequence is 13 residues long. Germline V gene lookup returns CDR1 MNHEY and CDR2 SMNVEV (reference sequence). The CDR3 region has the DNA TGTGCCAGCCGAGAGGGGCGCAGTGGTGGCTACACCTTC. Its protein product is CASREGRSGGYTF.

This clone turned up a few times. This chain uses TRBV7-8 with TRBJ2-5; 12 nucleotides line up with TRBD2. The CDR3 totals 15 residues. The V segment lost 6 bases and the J segment 2 bases; nucleotides outside the gene matches: 4. Per the germline V gene, CDR1 is SGHVS and CDR2 is FQNEAQ. The CDR3 is CASSLGLAGQETQYF. For the CDR3, the DNA is TGTGCCAGCAGTCTAGGACTAGCGGGGCAAGAGACCCAGTACTTC. Full variable domain (outside the CDR3, taken from reference TRBV7-8 and TRBJ2-5): GAGVSQSPRYKVAKRGQDVALRCDPISGHVSLFWYQQALGQGPEFLTYFQNEAQLDKSGLPSDRFFAERPEGSVSTLKIQRTQQEDSAVYLCASSLGLAGQETQYFGPGTRLLVL.

V is TRBV6-6 and J is TRBJ2-5; 10 bases fit TRBD2. The V segment lost 5 bases and the J segment 1 base; nucleotides outside the gene matches: 7. The CDR3 covers 16 residues. Germline values: CDR1 MNHNY, CDR2 SVGAGI (reference sequence). The CDR3 sequence: CASSGSGGAGQETQYF. DNA of the CDR3: TGTGCCAGCAGTGGGAGCGGGGGGGCCGGCCAAGAGACCCAGTACTTC.

The chain recombines TRBV28 with TRBJ1-1; the D gene is possibly TRBD1 (6 bases). V was cut by 7 bases and J by 6 bases, with 27 bases left in between. The CDR3 is 17 residues long. Germline lookup yields CDR1 MDHEN and CDR2 SYDVKM. The DNA of the CDR3 is TGTGCCAGCACCCCGTTTTCGTGGGGGCGAGGGCACCCTGAAGCTTTCTTT. Its protein is CASTPFSWGRGHPEAFF.

The CDR3 sequence: CAWSALLADTQYF. CDR3 sequence (DNA): TGTGCCTGGAGCGCCTTGCTCGCAGATACGCAGTATTTT. The chain uses TRBV30 and TRBJ2-3; D is unresolved. The CDR3 consists of 13 residues. Trimming left V 3 bases short and J 4 bases short, with 11 bases between. Looked up from germline, CDR1 is GTSNPN and CDR2 is SVGIG (reference sequence).